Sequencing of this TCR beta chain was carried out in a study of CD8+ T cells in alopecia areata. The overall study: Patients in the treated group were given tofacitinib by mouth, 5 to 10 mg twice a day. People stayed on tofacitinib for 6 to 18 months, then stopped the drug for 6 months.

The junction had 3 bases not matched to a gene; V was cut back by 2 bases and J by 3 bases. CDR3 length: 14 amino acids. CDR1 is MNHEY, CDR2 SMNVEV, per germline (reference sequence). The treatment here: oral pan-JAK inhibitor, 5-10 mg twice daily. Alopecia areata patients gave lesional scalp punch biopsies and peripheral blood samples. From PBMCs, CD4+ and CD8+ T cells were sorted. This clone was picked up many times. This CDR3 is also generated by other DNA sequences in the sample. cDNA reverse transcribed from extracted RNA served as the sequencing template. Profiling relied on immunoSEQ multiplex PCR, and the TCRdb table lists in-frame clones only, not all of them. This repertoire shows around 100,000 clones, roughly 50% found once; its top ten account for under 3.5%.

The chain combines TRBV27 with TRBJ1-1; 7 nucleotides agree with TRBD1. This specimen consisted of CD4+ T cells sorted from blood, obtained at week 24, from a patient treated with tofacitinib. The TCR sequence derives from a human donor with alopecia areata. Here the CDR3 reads CASSLTGADTEAFF. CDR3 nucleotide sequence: TGTGCCAGCAGTTTAACAGGGGCCGACACTGAAGCTTTCTTT.